The entry below gives a single T cell receptor beta chain sequence along with its context. Germline V gives CDR1 MGHDK, CDR2 SYGVNS. The CDR3 is 15 amino acids. Trimming removed 4 bases from V and 2 bases from J; junction bases left unmatched: 5. Generated by immunoSEQ multiplex PCR, the TCRdb table keeps only in-frame clones and is missing some. The table has under 200,000 clones, more than 80% seen once. This entry is derived from a study of cytotoxic CD8 clonotypes in ibrutinib-treated CLL. The sequences come from PBMCs, collected after 24 months of ibrutinib treatment. The TCR sequence derives from a human donor with chronic lymphocytic leukemia. The chain combines TRBV25-1 with TRBJ1-5; TRBD1 matches 7 bases. CDR3 DNA sequence: TGTGCCAGCAGTGTAGGGGGCGGGGGCAATCAGCCCCAGCATTTT. Protein sequence: CASSVGGGGNQPQHF.